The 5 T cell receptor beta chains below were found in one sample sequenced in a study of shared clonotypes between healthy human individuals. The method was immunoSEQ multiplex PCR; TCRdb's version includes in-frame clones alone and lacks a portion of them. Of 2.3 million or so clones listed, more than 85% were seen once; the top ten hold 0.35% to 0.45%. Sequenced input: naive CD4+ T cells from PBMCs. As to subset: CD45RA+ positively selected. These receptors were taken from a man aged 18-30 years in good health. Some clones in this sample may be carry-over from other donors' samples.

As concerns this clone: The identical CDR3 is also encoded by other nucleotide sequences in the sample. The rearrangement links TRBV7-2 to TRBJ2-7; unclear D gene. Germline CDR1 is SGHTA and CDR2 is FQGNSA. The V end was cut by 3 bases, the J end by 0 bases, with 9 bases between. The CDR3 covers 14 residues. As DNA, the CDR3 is TGTGCCAGCAGCTTCGGACGGGCCTCCTACGAGCAGTACTTC. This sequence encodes CASSFGRASYEQYF.

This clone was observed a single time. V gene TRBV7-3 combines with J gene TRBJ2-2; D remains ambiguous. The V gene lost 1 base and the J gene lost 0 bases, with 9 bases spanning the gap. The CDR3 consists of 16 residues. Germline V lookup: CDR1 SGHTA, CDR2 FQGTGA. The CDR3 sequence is CASSLKSVANTGELFF. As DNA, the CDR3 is TGTGCCAGCAGCTTAAAGAGCGTCGCGAACACCGGGGAGCTGTTTTTT. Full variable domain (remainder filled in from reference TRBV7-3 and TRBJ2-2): GAGVSQTPSNKVTEKGKYVELRCDPISGHTALYWYRQSLGQGPEFLIYFQGTGAADDSGLPNDRFFAVRPEGSVSTLKIQRTERGDSAVYLCASSLKSVANTGELFFGEGSRLTVL.

For the CDR3, the DNA is TGTGCCAGCAGTTTATCTTTCATCGGGCAGGGCCCCTACGAGCAGTACTTC. Translating gives CASSLSFIGQGPYEQYF. V usage is TRBV27 and J usage is TRBJ2-7, with D maybe TRBD1 (5 bases). The CDR3 is 17 amino acids. V lost 0 bases to trimming and J lost 2 bases, with 17 bases between them. CDR1 and CDR2 from the germline V gene are MNHEY and SMNVEV (reference sequence).

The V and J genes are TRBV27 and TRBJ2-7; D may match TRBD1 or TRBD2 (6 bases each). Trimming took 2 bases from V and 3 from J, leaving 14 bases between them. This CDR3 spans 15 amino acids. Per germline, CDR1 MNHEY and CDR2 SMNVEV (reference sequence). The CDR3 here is CASSLLTGRHYEQYF. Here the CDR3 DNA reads TGTGCCAGCAGTTTACTAACAGGGAGGCACTACGAGCAGTACTTC.

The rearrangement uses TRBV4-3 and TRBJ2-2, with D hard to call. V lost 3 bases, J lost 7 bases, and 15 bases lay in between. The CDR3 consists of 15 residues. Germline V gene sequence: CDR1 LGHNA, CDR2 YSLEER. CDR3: CASSHPHGKDGELFF. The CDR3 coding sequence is TGCGCCAGCAGCCACCCCCACGGAAAAGACGGGGAGCTGTTTTTT.